A single sample is the source of the 21 T cell receptor beta chains below, sequenced in a study of STAT3 mutations in large granular lymphocyte leukemia. The table came from immunoSEQ multiplex PCR; TCRdb's copy has only in-frame clones and leaves some out. There are 25,000 to 40,000 clones in the sample; approximately 84% occur only once, and roughly 13% lies in the top ten. Their cognate antigens are unknown. Study-level findings and limits: In T-cell large granular lymphocyte leukemia, about half of patients showed multiple immunodominant subclonotypes.

The sequenced material came from peripheral blood mononuclear cells. The receptors stem from a man aged 60 to 75 with T-cell large granular lymphocyte leukemia. Some clones in this sample may be carry-over from other donors' samples.

The chain uses TRBV13 and TRBJ2-4; no clear D gene. The CDR3 sequence is 12 residues long. The germline V and J ends were trimmed by 6 bases and 11 bases, with 14 bases remaining between them. Germline CDR1 PRHDT, CDR2 FYEKMQ (reference sequence). CDR3 region: CASSTARSLQYF. In DNA, the CDR3 is TGTGCCAGCAGTACGGCCCGGAGTCTTCAGTACTTC.

The V and J genes are TRBV6-6 and TRBJ1-1; D not resolved. CDR3 length equals 12 residues. With 6 bases removed from V and 1 base from J, the gap between germline ends came to 6 bases. Looked up from germline, CDR1 is MNHNY and CDR2 is SVGAGI (reference sequence). The CDR3 protein is CASSPKNTEAFF. The CDR3 nucleotides are TGTGCCAGCAGCCCCAAGAACACTGAAGCTTTCTTT.

CDR3 in DNA: TGCGCCAGCAGTGAGTCTAGGACAGGGGGATCCGAGCAGTACTTC. Encoded protein: CASSESRTGGSEQYF. The chain uses TRBV10-1 and TRBJ2-7, with 10 bases fitting TRBD1. The V gene's germline CDR1 is WNHNN and CDR2 SYGVQD (reference sequence). This CDR3 region has 15 residues. V trimming: 0 bases; J trimming: 6 bases; junction bases outside the gene matches: 5.

The chain links TRBV2 to TRBJ2-5, with 7 bases fitting TRBD1. This CDR3 has 14 residues. The ends lost 7 bases at V and 9 bases at J; junction bases unmatched: 14. CDR1 is SNHLY and CDR2 is FYNNEI in the germline V gene. The CDR3 DNA is TGTGCCAGCAACTTCGGGACAGCCGATCATTCCCAGTACTTC. It is translated as CASNFGTADHSQYF.

The V gene is TRBV7-3, the J gene TRBJ2-3, with 12 positions matching TRBD2. Germline CDR1 SGHTA, CDR2 FQGTGA. CDR3 size: 17 residues. V shed 1 base and J 4 bases; nucleotides not matched to a gene: 6. CDR3 sequence: CASSLRSTSGSSDTQYF. Written as DNA, the CDR3 is TGTGCCAGCAGCTTAAGATCGACTAGCGGGAGTTCAGATACGCAGTATTTT.

The chain employs TRBV11-2 and TRBJ2-7, with no clear D. The CDR3 runs 14 residues. V shed 0 bases and J shed 3 bases, with 9 bases lying between them. Germline CDR1 reads SGHAT; CDR2 reads FQNNGV. CDR3 region: CASSLDLGVYEQYF. In nucleotides, the CDR3 is TGTGCCAGCAGCTTAGATCTGGGCGTCTACGAGCAGTACTTC.

This sequence joins TRBV5-4 and TRBJ2-7; a weak D match, TRBD2 (5 bases). Trimming left V 0 bases short and J 6 bases short, with 16 bases between. CDR1 is SGHNT and CDR2 is YYREEE in the germline V gene (reference sequence). The length of the CDR3 is 15 residues. This CDR3 is CASSLVGLALFEQYF. The CDR3 DNA is TGTGCCAGCAGCTTGGTTGGGCTAGCTCTCTTCGAGCAGTACTTC.

The rearrangement links TRBV7-2 to TRBJ2-5; perhaps D is TRBD1 or TRBD2 (6 bases each). The V end lost 1 base, the J end lost 5 bases, and 11 bases lay between the germline ends. The CDR3 sequence is 14 residues long. Germline loops: CDR1 SGHTA, CDR2 FQGNSA. The CDR3 nucleotides read TGTGCCAGCAGCTTAGGAGGAGGGGGGGAGACCCAGTACTTC. Translating gives CASSLGGGGETQYF.

In this sample, this clone turned up a few times. This chain links TRBV5-1 with TRBJ2-7, with D maybe TRBD2 (6 bases). Germline V CDR1 and CDR2: SGHRS, YFSETQ. CDR3 size: 15 residues. Trimming left V 2 bases short and J 5 bases short, with 17 bases between. The CDR3 reads CASSFDGSNHNEQYF. The DNA of the CDR3 is TGCGCCAGCAGCTTCGACGGGAGCAACCACAACGAGCAGTACTTC.

The chain recombines TRBV28 with TRBJ2-7; 9 nucleotides agree with TRBD1. The germline V gene has CDR1 MDHEN and CDR2 SYDVKM. The V and J ends lost 6 bases and 3 bases, in that order; junction bases with no gene match: 9. The CDR3 contains 15 residues. CDR3 sequence (DNA): TGTGCCAGCAGCCCTAGGGGGACAGGGTTCTACGAGCAGTACTTC. Amino acids: CASSPRGTGFYEQYF.

This clone occurred once. The chain combines TRBV5-1 with TRBJ2-7; D might be TRBD2 (5 bases). The length of the CDR3 is 14 residues. From germline, CDR1 is SGHRS and CDR2 YFSETQ. V lost 0 bases and J lost 8, with 15 bases in between. CDR3 nucleotides: TGCGCCAGCAGCTTGGTGGTCGGAGGTGGTAAGCAGTACTTC. Translation: CASSLVVGGGKQYF.

In this sample, this clone turned up once. The chain employs TRBV5-4 and TRBJ2-5, with D perhaps matching TRBD2 (6 bases). There are 14 residues in the CDR3. Germline-derived CDR1 and CDR2 are SGHNT and YYREEE (reference sequence). V was cut by 0 bases and J by 5 bases, with 11 bases left in between. The CDR3 region is CASSLAGVGETQYF. The CDR3 DNA reads as TGTGCCAGCAGCTTGGCGGGAGTAGGGGAGACCCAGTACTTC.

The gene calls are TRBV5-1 and TRBJ1-3, with 7 bases matching TRBD1. Germline CDR1 and CDR2: SGHRS and YFSETQ. The CDR3 is 15 amino acids. Trimming removed 0 bases from V and 6 bases from J; junction bases left unmatched: 6. CDR3 sequence reads: CASSLATGEINTIYF. DNA of the CDR3: TGCGCCAGCAGCTTGGCCACAGGGGAAATAAACACCATATATTTT.

The chain uses TRBV11-2 and TRBJ2-1, with 11 bases lining up with TRBD2. CDR1 is SGHAT, CDR2 FQNNGV, per germline. Trimming took 5 bases from V and 7 from J; bases not matched to a gene: 7. The CDR3 spans 15 residues. CDR3 DNA sequence: TGTGCCAGCAGCCCCTCGACTAGCGGGGTTAATGAGCAGTTCTTC. This encodes CASSPSTSGVNEQFF.

The rearrangement joins TRBV27 to TRBJ2-5; TRBD2 matches 10 bases. Germline V gives CDR1 MNHEY, CDR2 SMNVEV (reference sequence). The CDR3 has 18 residues. Trimming removed 4 bases from V and 1 base from J; junction bases left unmatched: 12. The CDR3 here is CASSSITRLAGVQETQYF. The CDR3 bases are TGTGCCAGCAGTTCCATAACAAGGCTAGCGGGGGTCCAAGAGACCCAGTACTTC.

This chain joins TRBV6-1 and TRBJ2-2; D assignment may be TRBD1 or TRBD2 (5 bases each). Germline loops: CDR1 MNHNS, CDR2 SASEGT. The V end lost 3 bases, the J end lost 6 bases, and 11 bases lay between the germline ends. This CDR3 has 14 residues. The CDR3 DNA reads as TGTGCCAGCAGTGAGGACGAGGGGCCCGGGGAGCTGTTTTTT. It translates to CASSEDEGPGELFF.

This clone was picked up a small number of times. This chain uses TRBV9 with TRBJ1-1; D is possibly TRBD1 (6 bases). The germline V gene has CDR1 SGDLS and CDR2 YYNGEE. This CDR3 comprises 14 residues. Deletions cut 4 bases from V and 2 bases from J, with 12 bases between. CDR3 region: CASSTGTFNTEAFF. DNA of the CDR3: TGTGCCAGCAGCACTGGGACATTTAACACTGAAGCTTTCTTT.

V is TRBV7-6 and J is TRBJ2-7; D is undetermined. This CDR3 is 15 amino acids long. Germline V CDR1 and CDR2: SGHVS, FNYEAQ. The V and J ends lost 5 bases and 4 bases respectively, with 18 bases between them. CDR3 protein: CASSPHTRKGYEQYF. CDR3 bases: TGTGCCAGCAGCCCGCACACAAGGAAGGGTTACGAGCAGTACTTC. Full variable domain (outside the CDR3, taken from reference TRBV7-6 and TRBJ2-7): GAGVSQSPRYKVTKRGQDVALRCDPISGHVSLYWYRQALGQGPEFLTYFNYEAQQDKSGLPNDRFSAERPEGSISTLTIQRTEQRDSAMYRCASSPHTRKGYEQYFGPGTRLTVT.

The V gene is TRBV5-4, the J gene TRBJ2-3; TRBD2 matches 16 bases. The CDR3 loop spans 18 amino acids. In germline, CDR1 is SGHNT, CDR2 YYREEE (reference sequence). V gave up 6 bases and J gave up 8 bases; unmatched junction bases: 15. Here the CDR3 DNA reads TGTGCCAGCACCTCCACCTCGGGACTAGCGGGAGGGCGGGGTACGCAGTATTTT. This gives the protein CASTSTSGLAGGRGTQYF.

The chain links TRBV28 to TRBJ1-2; no firm D call. CDR1 is MDHEN and CDR2 is SYDVKM in the germline V gene. This CDR3 spans 13 amino acids. V shed 4 bases and J shed 5 bases, with 11 bases lying between them. CDR3 protein: CASSSGSTYGYTF. The CDR3 coding sequence is TGTGCCAGCAGTTCGGGTTCCACGTATGGCTACACCTTC.

The genes are TRBV5-1 and TRBJ2-1; the D gene is possibly TRBD2 (5 bases). Trimming removed 0 bases at V and 7 bases at J, with 11 bases between. The CDR3 extends over 14 amino acids. Germline V gene lookup returns CDR1 SGHRS and CDR2 YFSETQ. The CDR3 sequence is CASSLDARGNEQFF. The DNA for the CDR3 is TGCGCCAGCAGCTTGGATGCGCGAGGGAATGAGCAGTTCTTC.